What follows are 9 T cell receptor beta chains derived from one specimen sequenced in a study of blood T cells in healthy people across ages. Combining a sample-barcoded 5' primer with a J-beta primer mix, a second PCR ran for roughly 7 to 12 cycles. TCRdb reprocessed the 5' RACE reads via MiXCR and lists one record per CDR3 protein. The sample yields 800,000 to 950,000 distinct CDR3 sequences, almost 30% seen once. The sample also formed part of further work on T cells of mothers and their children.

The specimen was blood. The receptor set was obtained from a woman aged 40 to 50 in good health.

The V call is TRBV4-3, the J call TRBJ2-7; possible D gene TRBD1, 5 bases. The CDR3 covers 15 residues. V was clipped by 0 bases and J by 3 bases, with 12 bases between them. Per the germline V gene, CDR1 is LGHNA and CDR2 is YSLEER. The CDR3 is CASSQEQGSHYEQYF. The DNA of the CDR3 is TGCGCCAGCAGCCAAGAGCAGGGATCGCACTACGAGCAGTACTTC.

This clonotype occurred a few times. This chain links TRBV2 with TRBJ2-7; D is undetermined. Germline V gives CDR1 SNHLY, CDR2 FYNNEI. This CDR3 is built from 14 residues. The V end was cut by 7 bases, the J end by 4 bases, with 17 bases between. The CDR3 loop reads CASTLPGGVYEQYF. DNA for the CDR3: TGTGCCAGCACCCTACCGGGCGGAGTTTACGAGCAGTACTTC.

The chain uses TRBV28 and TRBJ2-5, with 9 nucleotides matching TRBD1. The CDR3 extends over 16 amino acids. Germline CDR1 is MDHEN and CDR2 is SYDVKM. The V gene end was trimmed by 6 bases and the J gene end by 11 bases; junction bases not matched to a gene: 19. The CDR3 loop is CASRRLRDRVYNEQYF. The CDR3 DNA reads TGTGCCAGCAGGAGGCTCCGGGACAGGGTTTACAATGAGCAGTACTTC.

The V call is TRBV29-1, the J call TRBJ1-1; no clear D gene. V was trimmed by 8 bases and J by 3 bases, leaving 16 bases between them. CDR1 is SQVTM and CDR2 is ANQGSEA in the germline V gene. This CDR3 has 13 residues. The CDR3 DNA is TGCAGCTCTCGGGCTGTCGGGTACACTGAAGCTTTCTTT. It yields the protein CSSRAVGYTEAFF.

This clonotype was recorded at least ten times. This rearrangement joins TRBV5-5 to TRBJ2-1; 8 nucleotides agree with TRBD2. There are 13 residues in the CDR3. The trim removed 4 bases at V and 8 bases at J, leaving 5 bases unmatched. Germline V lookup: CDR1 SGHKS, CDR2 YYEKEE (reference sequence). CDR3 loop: CASSRPGGDEQFF. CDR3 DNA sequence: TGTGCCAGCAGCCGCCCGGGGGGGGATGAGCAGTTCTTC. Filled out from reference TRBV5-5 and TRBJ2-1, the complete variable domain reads DAGVTQSPTHLIKTRGQQVTLRCSPISGHKSVSWYQQVLGQGPQFIFQYYEKEERGRGNFPDRFSARQFPNYSSELNVNALLLGDSALYLCASSRPGGDEQFFGPGTRLTVL.

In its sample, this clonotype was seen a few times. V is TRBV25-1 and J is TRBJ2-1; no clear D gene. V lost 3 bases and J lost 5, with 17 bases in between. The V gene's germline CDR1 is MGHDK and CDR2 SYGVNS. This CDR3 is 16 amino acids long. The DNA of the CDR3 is TGTGCCAGCAGTGACCCGACGGATCGGATTGACAATGAGCAGTTCTTC. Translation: CASSDPTDRIDNEQFF.

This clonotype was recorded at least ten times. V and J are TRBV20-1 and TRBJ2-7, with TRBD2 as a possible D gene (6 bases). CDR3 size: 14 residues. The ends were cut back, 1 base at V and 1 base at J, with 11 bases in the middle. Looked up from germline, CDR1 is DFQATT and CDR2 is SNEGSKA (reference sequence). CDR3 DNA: TGCAGTGCTAGAGGCGGGACTCTATCCTACGAGCAGTACTTC. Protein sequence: CSARGGTLSYEQYF.

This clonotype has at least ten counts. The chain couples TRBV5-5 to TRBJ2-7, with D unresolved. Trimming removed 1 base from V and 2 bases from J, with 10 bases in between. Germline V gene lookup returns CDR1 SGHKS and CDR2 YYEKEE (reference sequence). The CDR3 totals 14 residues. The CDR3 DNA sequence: TGTGCCAGCAGCTTGAGGCAGGCCCCCTACGAGCAGTACTTC. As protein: CASSLRQAPYEQYF.

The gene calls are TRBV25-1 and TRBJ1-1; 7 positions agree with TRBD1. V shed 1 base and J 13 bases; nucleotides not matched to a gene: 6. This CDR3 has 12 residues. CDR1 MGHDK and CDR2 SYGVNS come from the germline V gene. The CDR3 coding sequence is TGTGCCAGCAGTGAATGGCAGGGGGTCGGTTTCTTT. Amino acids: CASSEWQGVGFF. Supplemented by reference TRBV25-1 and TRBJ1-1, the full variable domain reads EADIYQTPRYLVIGTGKKITLECSQTMGHDKMYWYQQDPGMELHLIHYSYGVNSTEKGDLSSESTVSRIRTEHFPLTLESARPSHTSQYLCASSEWQGVGFFGQGTRLTVV.